The TCR beta chain under discussion was sequenced for a study of cytomegalovirus exposure and HLA in healthy donors. This CDR3 has 15 residues. With 5 bases removed from V and 5 bases from J, the gap between germline ends came to 19 bases. Germline CDR1 is SGHVS and CDR2 is FNYEAQ. Healthy individuals who donated bone marrow served as the donors. The primer mix had 60 Vbeta and 13 Jbeta primers. The protocol was immunoSEQ multiplex PCR, while the TCRdb copy is restricted to in-frame clones and leaves out a portion. Of some 100,000 clones listed, around 75% are singletons. The genes are TRBV7-6 and TRBJ2-7, with D possibly matching TRBD2 (5 bases). Sequencing was performed on PBMCs. The receptor comes from a woman younger than 35 in good health and CMV-seropositive. The CDR3 here is CASSLRSGSDHEQYF. The CDR3 nucleotides are TGTGCCAGCAGCCTTCGCAGTGGTAGCGACCACGAGCAGTACTTC. Combining the CDR3 with reference TRBV7-6 and TRBJ2-7 gives the whole variable domain GAGVSQSPRYKVTKRGQDVALRCDPISGHVSLYWYRQALGQGPEFLTYFNYEAQQDKSGLPNDRFSAERPEGSISTLTIQRTEQRDSAMYRCASSLRSGSDHEQYFGPGTRLTVT.